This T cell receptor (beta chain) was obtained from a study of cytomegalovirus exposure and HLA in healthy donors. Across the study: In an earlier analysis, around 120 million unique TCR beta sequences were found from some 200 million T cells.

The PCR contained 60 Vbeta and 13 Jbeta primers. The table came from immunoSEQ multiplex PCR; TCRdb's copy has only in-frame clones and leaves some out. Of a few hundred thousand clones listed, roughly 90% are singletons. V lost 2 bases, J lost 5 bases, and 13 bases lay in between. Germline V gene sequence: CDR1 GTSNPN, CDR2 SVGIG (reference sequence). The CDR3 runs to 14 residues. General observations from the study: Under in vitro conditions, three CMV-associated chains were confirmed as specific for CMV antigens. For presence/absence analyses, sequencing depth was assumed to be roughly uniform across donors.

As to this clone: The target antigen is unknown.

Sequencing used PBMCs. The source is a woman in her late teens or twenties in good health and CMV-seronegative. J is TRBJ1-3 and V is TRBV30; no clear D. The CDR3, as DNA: TGTGCCTGGAGTCCCAGTTCGGGGAGAAACACCATATATTTT. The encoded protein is CAWSPSSGRNTIYF.